Listed below are T cell receptor beta chains from one sample, sequenced in a study of OX40 agonist ivuxolimab in advanced cancers. Only in-frame clones appear in the TCRdb table, and some are missing; sequencing was by immunoSEQ multiplex PCR. The table shows about 71,000 clones, with 90% to 95% occurring only once. The sequenced sample was CD4+ or CD8+ T cells sorted from blood, obtained in a trial of the OX40 agonist ivuxolimab. Receptors were obtained from an adult with an advanced solid tumor such as melanoma, head and neck, liver or kidney cancer. Both conserved end residues are part of each CDR3. D genes are given only for firm matches. Clone size is given for some rows only: seen once, a few or many times, or a class if the clone is expanded.

>.|TRBV6-5|TRBJ2-7|14|once
CASSWGARAYEQYF
TGTGCCAGCAGTTGGGGTGCCAGGGCTTACGAGCAGTACTTC
>.|TRBV19|TRBJ2-1|16|.
CASSILPPITDNEQFF
TGTGCCAGTAGTATACTCCCTCCTATTACTGACAATGAGCAGTTCTTC
>TRBD1|TRBV7-7|TRBJ2-1|15|.
CASSPGDRVWNEQFF
TGTGCTAGCAGCCCTGGGGACAGGGTTTGGAATGAGCAGTTCTTC
>.|TRBV21-1|TRBJ2-7|17|.
CASSKRALRGPSYEQYF
TGTGCCAGCAGCAAAAGAGCCCTTCGGGGGCCCTCCTACGAGCAGTACTTC
>.|TRBV20-1|TRBJ1-1|10|.
CSARRTEAFF
TGCAGTGCTAGAAGAACTGAAGCTTTCTTT
>TRBD1|TRBV7-6|TRBJ2-1|16|.
CASSSTGGVSLSEQFF
TGTGCCAGCAGCTCAACAGGGGGCGTGAGTCTCAGTGAGCAGTTCTTC
>TRBD1|TRBV9|TRBJ2-1|15|.
CASSVVGTDNNEQFF
TGTGCCAGCAGCGTAGTTGGGACAGACAACAATGAGCAGTTCTTC
>TRBD1|TRBV6-6|TRBJ2-7|16|.
CASSSSQGQGRHEQYF
TGTGCCAGCAGTTCCTCCCAAGGACAGGGGAGACACGAGCAGTACTTC
>TRBD1|TRBV4-3|TRBJ1-1|14|.
CASSQYRGGAEAFF
TGCGCCAGCAGCCAGTACAGGGGGGGTGCCGAAGCTTTCTTT
>TRBD2|TRBV27|TRBJ2-1|17|.
CASTSPLLAGVRNEQFF
TGTGCCAGCACCTCCCCCCTTCTAGCGGGAGTACGCAATGAGCAGTTCTTC
>.|TRBV5-4|TRBJ1-1|14|.
CASSLQGPYTEAFF
TGTGCCAGCAGCTTACAGGGACCCTACACTGAAGCTTTCTTT
>.|TRBV27|TRBJ2-1|14|.
CASSSGDLYNEQFF
TGTGCCAGCAGTTCCGGTGATCTATACAATGAGCAGTTCTTC
>.|TRBV19|TRBJ1-1|13|.
CASGRGLNTEAFF
TGTGCCAGCGGCCGGGGGTTGAACACTGAAGCTTTCTTT
>.|TRBV7-8|TRBJ2-1|15|.
CASSQGGPSPREQFF
TGTGCCAGCAGCCAGGGGGGACCATCGCCACGTGAGCAGTTCTTC
>.|TRBV2|TRBJ2-2|12|.
CATIKDTGELFF
TGTGCCACAATCAAGGACACCGGGGAGCTGTTTTTT
>TRBD1|TRBV4-1|TRBJ1-2|15|.
CASKPTTGENYGYTF
TGCGCCAGCAAACCAACGACAGGGGAAAACTATGGCTACACCTTC
>TRBD1|TRBV27|TRBJ1-5|17|once
CASRVTGVLYSNQPQHF
TGTGCCAGCAGGGTAACAGGGGTCCTCTATAGCAATCAGCCCCAGCATTTT
>TRBD2|TRBV5-4|TRBJ2-3|15|.
CASSKGTSPTDTQYF
TGTGCCAGCAGCAAAGGGACTAGCCCCACAGATACGCAGTATTTT
>.|TRBV12-5|TRBJ2-7|17|.
CASGWTPDGTGLYEQYF
TGTGCTAGTGGTTGGACCCCGGATGGGACCGGACTCTACGAGCAGTACTTC
>TRBD1|TRBV19|TRBJ2-3|18|.
CASSIFFLGTGVTDTQYF
TGTGCCAGTAGTATCTTCTTTTTGGGGACAGGGGTCACAGATACGCAGTATTTT
>.|TRBV27|TRBJ2-7|18|.
CASSLSTGTKQGLYEQYF
TGTGCCAGCAGTTTAAGTACCGGGACCAAGCAAGGGCTCTACGAGCAGTACTTC
>.|TRBV9|TRBJ1-1|13|.
CASSAIGDTEAFF
TGTGCCAGCAGCGCTATTGGGGACACTGAAGCTTTCTTT
>TRBD1|TRBV6-5|TRBJ1-1|14|once
CASSYRTGGSEAFF
TGTGCCAGCAGTTATAGGACAGGGGGCTCTGAAGCTTTCTTT
>.|TRBV11-2|TRBJ1-2|14|.
CASSLVPGDYGYTF
TGTGCCAGCAGCTTAGTTCCAGGTGACTATGGCTACACCTTC
>TRBD1|TRBV5-6|TRBJ1-3|15|.
CASSWGTGAGNTIYF
TGTGCCAGCAGCTGGGGGACAGGGGCTGGAAACACCATATATTTT
>.|TRBV30|TRBJ2-1|12|.
CAWKEAGIEQFF
TGTGCCTGGAAGGAGGCAGGGATTGAGCAGTTCTTC
>.|TRBV7-9|TRBJ1-4|14|.
CASSFGQGNEKLFF
TGTGCCAGCAGCTTCGGGCAGGGGAATGAAAAACTGTTTTTT
>.|TRBV7-9|TRBJ1-5|16|.
CASSPYTMRGRRPQHF
TGTGCCAGCAGCCCATACACAATGCGGGGGCGACGGCCCCAGCATTTT
>.|TRBV30|TRBJ1-2|17|.
CAWTLEVDWASNYGYTF
TGTGCCTGGACCTTAGAGGTCGACTGGGCCTCAAACTATGGCTACACCTTC
>TRBD2|TRBV6-1|TRBJ2-7|13|once
CATREGLTYEQYF
TGTGCCACCAGGGAGGGTCTAACCTACGAGCAGTACTTC
>.|TRBV4-3|TRBJ2-4|16|.
CASSQAPPRSANIQYF
TGCGCCAGCAGCCAAGCCCCCCCTCGGTCAGCGAACATTCAGTACTTC
>TRBD1|TRBV27|TRBJ2-7|15|.
CASSPTGGPFYEQYF
TGTGCCAGCAGTCCGACAGGGGGACCATTCTACGAGCAGTACTTC
>.|TRBV19|TRBJ2-2|13|.
CASQPGGTGELFF
TGTGCCAGTCAGCCAGGAGGGACCGGGGAGCTGTTTTTT
>TRBD2|TRBV9|TRBJ2-2|15|.
CATDSGRVPTGELFF
TGTGCCACCGATAGCGGGAGGGTCCCCACCGGGGAGCTGTTTTTT
>.|TRBV4-1|TRBJ1-2|12|.
CASSQDKSQWTF
TGCGCCAGCAGCCAAGATAAGTCCCAGTGGACCTTC
>.|TRBV2|TRBJ2-4|15|.
CASSWDSVGENIQYF
TGTGCCAGCAGTTGGGACTCAGTGGGAGAAAACATTCAGTACTTC